This T cell receptor beta chain was profiled in a study of cytotoxic CD8 clonotypes in ibrutinib-treated CLL. Libraries were prepared by immunoSEQ multiplex PCR; TCRdb keeps only in-frame clonotypes and omits some of them. The data show 150,000 to 250,000 clones, roughly 72% seen once. V shed 0 bases and J shed 0 bases, with 11 bases lying between them. Germline values: CDR1 LGHNA, CDR2 YNFKEQ. This CDR3 has 17 residues. Source: PBMCs, taken after 24 months of ibrutinib treatment. The chain joins TRBV4-2 to TRBJ2-2; weak D call: TRBD1 (6 bases). This sequence was found in a human donor with chronic lymphocytic leukemia. The CDR3 DNA reads as TGTGCCAGCAGCCAAGAGATGGGGGCCACGAACACCGGGGAGCTGTTTTTT. Protein sequence: CASSQEMGATNTGELFF.